This paragraph reports one T cell receptor (beta chain). What it binds is not known. These data come from a study of CD8+ T cells in alopecia areata. Study-wide results and limits: When scalp samples are sequenced, resident alphabeta T cells of normal skin are also captured. Alopecia totalis/universalis scalp especially showed more expanded CD8+ clones than normal scalp.

TCR sequencing used cDNA made by reverse transcription of extracted RNA. Produced via immunoSEQ multiplex PCR; TCRdb's table is partial and in-frame only. Seen here are 98,000 or so clones, over 55% observed once, and the top ten hold 23%. CDR1 and CDR2 from the germline V gene are MDHEN and SYDVKM. This CDR3 spans 15 amino acids. V was cut by 7 bases and J by 3 bases, with 16 bases left in between. The sequence came from a human donor with alopecia areata. The sample comprised NKG2D-low CD8+ T cells sorted from blood. V gene TRBV28 combines with J gene TRBJ2-1; D assignment may be TRBD1 or TRBD2 (5 bases each). The CDR3 spells CASTLEGTRYNEQFF. The CDR3, as DNA: TGTGCCAGCACTCTTGAAGGGACGCGCTACAATGAGCAGTTCTTC.